Shown below are 23 T cell receptor beta chains from a single sample sequenced in a study of T cell responses to AZD1222 COVID-19 vaccine. TCRdb's table, derived via immunoSEQ multiplex PCR, lists solely in-frame clones and lacks some. The data show over 150,000 clones, 87% seen once. This specimen consisted of peripheral blood, obtained on day 0 of AZD1222 vaccination. The receptors here all came from an adult in good health.

The CDR3, as DNA: TGTGCCAGCAAAGGACAGGGATCCTACGAGCAGTACTTC. This encodes CASKGQGSYEQYF. The gene calls are TRBV19 and TRBJ2-7; 8 nucleotides agree with TRBD1. There are 13 residues in the CDR3. Germline CDR1 LNHDA, CDR2 SQIVND (reference sequence). Trimming at V came to 9 bases and at J to 1 base, leaving 5 bases not matched to a gene.

This chain links TRBV6-1 with TRBJ1-1; TRBD1 is a possible D gene (5 bases). V was cut by 2 bases and J by 1 base, with 8 bases left in between. Germline CDR1 reads MNHNS; CDR2 reads SASEGT. The CDR3 loop spans 14 amino acids. Here the CDR3 DNA reads TGTGCCAGCAGTGAAACCGGGGGGAACACTGAAGCTTTCTTT. It encodes CASSETGGNTEAFF.

The chain is built from TRBV5-6 and TRBJ1-6; no clear D. In germline, CDR1 is SGHDT, CDR2 YYEEEE. The CDR3 spans 14 residues. V was clipped by 2 bases and J by 13 bases, with 16 bases between them. The CDR3 here is CASSFQSLAVPLHF. CDR3 DNA sequence: TGTGCCAGCAGCTTTCAGAGCCTCGCGGTCCCCCTCCACTTT. Based on the CDR3 plus reference TRBV5-6 and TRBJ1-6, the full variable domain is DAGVTQSPTHLIKTRGQQVTLRCSPKSGHDTVSWYQQALGQGPQFIFQYYEEEERQRGNFPDRFSGHQFPNYSSELNVNALLLGDSALYLCASSFQSLAVPLHFGNGTRLTVT.

This sequence joins TRBV11-3 and TRBJ2-1; TRBD1 might be the D (6 bases). The CDR3 totals 15 residues. CDR1 and CDR2 from the germline V gene are SGHNT and YENEEA. V lost 4 bases and J lost 5, with 15 bases in between. Here the CDR3 reads CASSSGRGWDNEQFF. For the CDR3, the DNA is TGTGCCAGCAGCTCGGGCAGGGGTTGGGACAATGAGCAGTTCTTC.

This chain connects TRBV3-1 (or the pseudogene TRBV3-2) to TRBJ2-7, with TRBD1 matching over 11 bases. V gave up 4 bases and J gave up 3 bases; unmatched junction bases: 8. The CDR3 runs 16 residues. Germline loops: CDR1 LGHDT, CDR2 YNNKEL (reference sequence). In nucleotides, the CDR3 is TGTGCCAGCAGCCCCTCAGGGACAGGGGGGCACTACGAGCAGTACTTC. Its protein is CASSPSGTGGHYEQYF.

The chain carries TRBV7-3 and TRBJ2-7; 7 bases agree with TRBD2. After removal of 2 bases from V and 2 bases from J, the junction contained 6 bases not matched to a gene. Per the germline V gene, CDR1 is SGHTA and CDR2 is FQGTGA. The CDR3 sequence is 15 residues long. The CDR3 reads CASSLVASGTYEQYF. The CDR3 nucleotides read TGTGCCAGCAGCTTAGTGGCTAGCGGCACCTACGAGCAGTACTTC.

V and J are TRBV5-1 and TRBJ1-6; D gene ambiguous. V was cut by 0 bases and J by 6 bases, with 7 bases left in between. This CDR3 region has 14 residues. Germline V CDR1 and CDR2: SGHRS, YFSETQ. The CDR3 spells CASSLVTTNSPLHF. The CDR3 DNA reads as TGCGCCAGCAGCTTGGTCACCACTAATTCACCCCTCCACTTT.

The chain couples TRBV18 to TRBJ1-1; unclear D gene. Trimming removed 1 base from V and 3 bases from J, with 6 bases in between. Per the germline V gene, CDR1 is KGHSH and CDR2 is LQKENI. This CDR3 has 13 amino acids. Here the CDR3 DNA reads TGTGCCAGCTCACCACGTGCGGACACTGAAGCTTTCTTT. Translation gives CASSPRADTEAFF.

This clone was seen a single time. J is TRBJ1-1 and V is TRBV7-2, with D uncertain. CDR1 is SGHTA, CDR2 FQGNSA, per germline. V lost 1 base and J lost 6, with 12 bases in between. CDR3 length: 14 residues. The CDR3 nucleotides read TGTGCCAGCAGCTTAGGATACCTGAGCGCTGAAGCTTTCTTT. Translation gives CASSLGYLSAEAFF.

The chain couples TRBV6-5 to TRBJ1-1; 7 bases align to TRBD1. V shed 7 bases and J 8 bases; nucleotides not matched to a gene: 7. The CDR3 runs 12 residues. Per the germline V gene, CDR1 is MNHEY and CDR2 is SVGAGI. CDR3 DNA: TGTGCCAGCACCCGAGGGGGCAGGGAAGCTTTCTTT. Translated: CASTRGGREAFF.

CDR3 nucleotide sequence: TGTGCCAGCAGCCAAGAGTGGGTCGGCCTCGTTAATTCACCCCTCCACTTT. It translates to CASSQEWVGLVNSPLHF. The gene calls are TRBV4-2 and TRBJ1-6; D remains ambiguous. Germline V lookup: CDR1 LGHNA, CDR2 YNFKEQ. This CDR3 region has 17 residues. The V end was cut by 0 bases, the J end by 6 bases, with 15 bases between.

The chain carries TRBV30 and TRBJ1-2, with TRBD1 matching over 8 bases. In germline, CDR1 is GTSNPN, CDR2 SVGIG (reference sequence). V shed 2 bases and J 8 bases; nucleotides not matched to a gene: 13. The CDR3 runs to 15 residues. CDR3 coding DNA: TGTGCCTGGAGTAAGAATATGGACAGGGTCCGGGGCTACACCTTC. The encoded protein is CAWSKNMDRVRGYTF.

This clone came up a few times. The rearrangement joins TRBV5-1 to TRBJ2-7, with 8 bases identical to TRBD1. This CDR3 has 14 residues. Germline V gives CDR1 SGHRS, CDR2 YFSETQ. The V gene end was trimmed by 4 bases and the J gene end by 3 bases; junction bases not matched to a gene: 6. In nucleotides, the CDR3 is TGCGCCAGCAGCAAAGGACAGGGAAACTACGAGCAGTACTTC. Its protein product is CASSKGQGNYEQYF.

The chain is built from TRBV18 and TRBJ2-3; no reliable D call. This CDR3 is built from 13 residues. Trimming removed 4 bases at V and 0 bases at J, with 5 bases between. Germline V gene data show CDR1 as KGHSH and CDR2 as LQKENI. This CDR3 is CASSLGSTDTQYF. The DNA for the CDR3 is TGTGCCAGCTCACTCGGTAGCACAGATACGCAGTATTTT.

This chain joins TRBV28 and TRBJ2-7, with 13 bases fitting TRBD2. V was clipped by 1 base and J by 7 bases; unmatched bases: 1. The germline gives CDR1 MDHEN, CDR2 SYDVKM. The CDR3 covers 14 residues. DNA for the CDR3: TGTGCCAGCAGTTTATTGACTAGCGGGAGGGAGCAGTACTTC. As protein: CASSLLTSGREQYF.

Points on this clone: Other DNA sequences from this sample encode an identical CDR3 as well. The J gene is TRBJ2-1, the V gene TRBV18; 8 nucleotides align to TRBD2. V lost 6 bases and J lost 0; bases outside the gene matches: 4. This CDR3 spans 15 amino acids. Germline CDR1 and CDR2: KGHSH and LQKENI. CDR3 nucleotide sequence: TGTGCCAGCTCTCCGGGGGGGTCCTCCTACAATGAGCAGTTCTTC. It yields the protein CASSPGGSSYNEQFF.

Here the CDR3 DNA reads TGTGCCAGCAGGATGGGGGACAGGGTGGCGCAGTATTTT. Its translation is CASRMGDRVAQYF. This sequence joins TRBV2 and TRBJ2-3, with 9 nucleotides matching TRBD1. CDR3 length equals 13 residues. V shed 6 bases and J 10 bases; nucleotides not matched to a gene: 8. In germline, CDR1 is SNHLY, CDR2 FYNNEI.

The rearrangement uses TRBV6-6 and TRBJ2-7; D not certain. The CDR3 runs 14 residues. Germline V CDR1 and CDR2: MNHNY, SVGAGI (reference sequence). V was pared by 0 bases and J by 1 base, with 7 bases between. The CDR3 region has the DNA TGTGCCAGCAGTTACTCCGGCGGATCCTACGAGCAGTACTTC. Translated: CASSYSGGSYEQYF.

The chain links TRBV18 to TRBJ2-5; 9 nucleotides match TRBD2. V shed 6 bases, J shed 5 bases, and the junction held 1 base outside the gene matches. This CDR3 region has 12 residues. CDR1 and CDR2 from the germline V gene are KGHSH and LQKENI. The CDR3 DNA sequence: TGTGCCAGCTCGGGGACTAGCGAGACCCAGTACTTC. It is translated as CASSGTSETQYF.

This rearrangement joins TRBV4-2 to TRBJ2-7; the D is unclear. This CDR3 contains 15 residues. Trimming removed 0 bases at V and 1 base at J, with 10 bases between. Germline V gives CDR1 LGHNA, CDR2 YNFKEQ. DNA for the CDR3: TGTGCCAGCAGCCAAGATTTGGGCAAGTCCTACGAGCAGTACTTC. It yields the protein CASSQDLGKSYEQYF.

This clone has only one observation. The rearrangement joins TRBV6-5 to TRBJ2-1; 7 nucleotides match TRBD1. The junction had 8 bases not matched to a gene; V was cut back by 4 bases and J by 5 bases. The V gene's germline CDR1 is MNHEY and CDR2 SVGAGI. The CDR3 has 15 residues. The CDR3 DNA sequence: TGTGCCAGCAGTTTCAATACAGGGGCGAACAATGAGCAGTTCTTC. Its protein product is CASSFNTGANNEQFF.

Remarks on this clone: One end of the junction varies from germline; a read error may be responsible. The V and J genes are TRBV2 and TRBJ1-2, with D unclear. CDR1 SNHLY and CDR2 FYNNEI come from the germline V gene. This CDR3 is built from 13 residues. This CDR3 is CATYYPDTKTLHF. The CDR3 DNA follows: TGTGCCACTTATTACCCCGATACCAAGACCCTCCACTTC.

This clone was detected only a few times. This chain uses TRBV2 with TRBJ2-1, with a tentative D call TRBD1 (6 bases). This CDR3 comprises 13 residues. The V gene lost 6 bases and the J gene lost 6 bases, with 12 bases spanning the gap. The germline CDR1 and CDR2 sequences are SNHLY and FYNNEI. Written as DNA, the CDR3 is TGTGCCAGCAGCCTTCAAGGGGGCAATGAGCAGTTCTTC. Residues: CASSLQGGNEQFF.